This T cell receptor beta chain is drawn from a study of tumor-infiltrating lymphocytes in primary liver carcinoma (dated by TCRdb to the late 2010s). The study in broad terms: Hepatocellular carcinoma (four) or combined HCC and intrahepatic cholangiocarcinoma (one) was present in the five patients, who were three men and two women aged 30 to 69 years. Roughly 3.5 to 8 million productive TCRbeta reads were obtained per sample, and no significant difference in read depth was found between tissue types. High reproducibility was observed for the technical replicate repertoires, with mean shared-clone rates near 0.89 and correlation coefficients above 0.95. TCRbeta repertoire sequencing covered about 35 specimens from 5 patients: some 25 tumor regions, 5 adjacent noncancerous liver tissues and 5 peripheral blood samples. For each liver tumor, the study sampled five regions along with adjacent normal tissue and blood, and applied TCRbeta repertoire sequencing, expression microarrays and whole-exome sequencing. The five patients had tumors of stage T1-T3 N0M0, with maximum diameters ranging from roughly 4 to 11 cm.

In regard to this clonotype: No cognate antigen has been identified for it. No base quality values were provided; no much bigger clone lies one nucleotide off.

Total RNA and DNA were co-extracted from about 19-30 mg of bulk tissue with the AllPrep DNA/RNA mini kit, without cell sorting. Between late 2015 and early 2016, several patients in China with histopathologically diagnosed primary liver carcinoma had surgical resection. Patients had chronic HBV infection and were treatment-naive at sampling. Pieces of fresh tumor and adjacent tissue were cut in half, with one half kept in RNAlater at -80 degrees C and the other half sent for histology. Summary of the overall study and its limitations: Only five patients were included in the study, and the authors note that the findings should be validated in a larger study. Only the TCR beta chain was sequenced, so true repertoire diversity is likely underestimated because unpaired alpha chains were not captured. Consistent with antigen-driven expansion, pairs of tumor regions showed higher repertoire overlap (mean about 36%) than either tumor-adjacent pairs (roughly 17%) or tumor-blood pairs (around 14%). The top 250 clones accounted for a significantly greater share of the repertoire in tumors than in blood (p = 0.039). Because the samples were bulk and unsorted, CD4+ and CD8+ T cell repertoires could not be compared.

Using a constant-region primer and ProtoScript II reverse transcriptase, TCRbeta-specific cDNA was reverse-transcribed from roughly 460 ng total RNA. TCRbeta libraries were built with three nested multiplex PCR rounds, a slightly modified ARM-PCR procedure. Multiplex TRBV1-TRBV30 forward primers and a Cbeta reverse primer were used in the first two PCR rounds, each of which was run for around 10 cycles. Sample barcodes and Illumina adapters were added in a final 25-cycle PCR with Deep VentR polymerase. Before sequencing, amplicons between 200 and 500 bp were purified from gel using a QIAquick gel extraction kit. The TCRbeta amplicons were sequenced with 250-bp paired-end reads on an Illumina HiSeq 2500. As for the original processing: Quality trimming of reads was performed with Trimmomatic v0.33, and paired reads were merged with FLASH v1.2.11 so that full CDR3 sequences could be recovered. MiGEC v1.2.1b assigned V, D and J germline segments to the rearranged TCRbeta sequences. VDJtools v1.0.0 computed clonotype statistics and Shannon-Wiener diversity indices. Except for diversity analysis, only the 250 most abundant clonotypes of each sample were used in subsequent analyses to reduce sampling bias. Using fastp at Q25 and MiXCR, TCRdb reprocessed the public reads and kept productive beta chains. Rows with one shared CDR3 protein collapse into an entry with the most common genes and DNA. None of the V and J calls come from the authors' own analysis; TCRdb made them. The sample contains about 120,000 distinct CDR3 sequences, approximately 71% of them found a single time. Over 8% of the sample is in the top ten clones.

The CDR3, from cysteine to phenylalanine, totals 15 residues. Here the CDR3 DNA is all that survives: 45 bases in frame from base 1. Taken from the germline V gene (reference sequence), the CDR1 and CDR2 loops are GTSNPN and SVGIG. Trimming removed 2 bases from V and 6 bases from J, leaving 17 bases between the germline ends. The TCR was taken from a woman aged 60-75 years with primary liver carcinoma and hepatitis B virus infection. The sequence joins TRBV30 to TRBJ1-5; TRBD1 is perhaps the D gene, given 5 matching bases. Sequencing used tumor-adjacent normal liver tissue. The sequenced DNA is TGTGCCTGGAGTCGGGGGGATCCGAAAAGTCAGCCCCAGCATTTT. It specifies CAWSRGDPKSQPQHF.